The 9 T cell receptor beta chains listed next were all sequenced from one sample in a study of identical twins (dated by TCRdb to about 2016). Libraries were prepared through 5' RACE. TCRdb shows the sequencer as Illumina HiSeq 2000. TCRdb itself trimmed the public reads at Q25 with fastp, ran MiXCR and retained productive beta chains. Rows with a matching CDR3 protein are joined into one entry that keeps the most common DNA and genes. The sample has 250,000 or so distinct CDR3 sequences on record, 6.5% to 9.5% of them singletons. About 3% of the sample lies in the top ten. These records were also assigned to another study, of yellow fever vaccine responses in identical twins.

The sequencing input was CD8+ T cells sorted from blood. The receptors stem from a woman in her late teens or twenties in good health.

This clonotype was counted between two and nine times. The V call is TRBV20-1, the J call TRBJ2-7; possibly TRBD1 for D (5 bases). CDR1 is DFQATT, CDR2 SNEGSKA, per germline (reference sequence). The V end was cut by 3 bases, the J end by 1 base, with 13 bases between. The CDR3 is made up of 14 amino acids. CDR3 protein: CSARLVRESYEQYF. CDR3 DNA: TGCAGTGCTAGGTTAGTCAGGGAATCCTACGAGCAGTACTTC.

There are many counts of this clonotype. The rearrangement joins TRBV3-1 to TRBJ2-1, with D hard to call. Trimming left V 2 bases short and J 3 bases short, with 8 bases between. The CDR3 runs 14 residues. From germline, CDR1 is LGHDT and CDR2 YNNKEL (reference sequence). The CDR3, as DNA: TGTGCCAGCAGCCAAAGCGACATCTACAATGAGCAGTTCTTC. Translation gives CASSQSDIYNEQFF.

In its sample, this clonotype was seen a few times. V gene TRBV7-6 combines with J gene TRBJ2-2; D unresolved. The CDR3 consists of 14 residues. Trimming left V 8 bases short and J 0 bases short, with 10 bases between. CDR1 is SGHVS, CDR2 FNYEAQ, per germline. This CDR3 is CASGRQPNTGELFF. DNA for the CDR3: TGTGCCAGCGGCAGACAACCGAACACCGGGGAGCTGTTTTTT.

This clonotype was seen a few times. The chain couples TRBV19 to TRBJ2-1; D uncertain. Germline CDR1 is LNHDA and CDR2 is SQIVND (reference sequence). The CDR3 runs to 12 residues. V gave up 0 bases and J gave up 10 bases, with 7 bases separating them. For the CDR3, the DNA is TGTGCCAGTAGTATAGATTGGCGGGAGCAGTTCTTC. Encoded protein: CASSIDWREQFF.

This clonotype was found a few times. The chain uses TRBV10-3 and TRBJ2-5, with D tentatively TRBD1 (6 bases). Germline-derived CDR1 and CDR2 are ENHRY and SYGVKD. The CDR3 is 18 residues long. V dropped 4 bases and J dropped 5 bases, with 26 bases sitting between them. CDR3 sequence reads: CAISGPDEAQGRGETQYF. The CDR3 DNA follows: TGTGCCATCAGTGGCCCGGATGAGGCCCAGGGAAGGGGGGAGACCCAGTACTTC.

The genes are TRBV7-9 and TRBJ2-7; D is unresolved. V gave up 4 bases and J gave up 3 bases, with 10 bases separating them. Germline V gene lookup returns CDR1 SEHNR and CDR2 FQNEAQ (reference sequence). The CDR3 length is 13 residues. The CDR3, as DNA: TGTGCCAGCAGCTCCTCAGCTCACTACGAGCAGTACTTC. Translated: CASSSSAHYEQYF.

V and J are TRBV6-4 and TRBJ1-1; D gene ambiguous. Germline V gene lookup returns CDR1 MRHNA and CDR2 SNTAGT. The ends were cut back, 6 bases at V and 3 bases at J, with 11 bases in the middle. The CDR3 has 13 amino acids. The DNA for the CDR3 is TGTGCCAGCAGGGCTATGGATTACACTGAAGCTTTCTTT. Encoded protein: CASRAMDYTEAFF.

This clonotype was found a few times. This chain joins TRBV5-1 and TRBJ1-1; 7 bases line up with TRBD1. CDR1 SGHRS and CDR2 YFSETQ come from the germline V gene. The CDR3 is 15 amino acids. The J segment lost 4 bases and the V segment lost 4 bases, leaving 10 bases of the junction unmatched. The CDR3 DNA follows: TGCGCCAGCAGCAGTTACAGGGGCGGAGGCACTGAAGCTTTCTTT. It translates to CASSSYRGGGTEAFF.

V and J are TRBV7-9 and TRBJ2-1; TRBD2 matches 9 bases. Germline CDR1 is SEHNR and CDR2 is FQNEAQ (reference sequence). V dropped 2 bases and J dropped 8; count of bases not matched to a gene: 13. The CDR3 extends over 17 amino acids. For the CDR3, the DNA is TGTGCCAGCAGCTTAAGACTCGCGGGGGGGCCTAGAGATGAGCAGTTCTTC. Amino acid sequence: CASSLRLAGGPRDEQFF. Full variable domain (missing parts from reference TRBV7-9 and TRBJ2-1): DTGVSQNPRHKITKRGQNVTFRCDPISEHNRLYWYRQTLGQGPEFLTYFQNEAQLEKSRLLSDRFSAERPKGSFSTLEIQRTEQGDSAMYLCASSLRLAGGPRDEQFFGPGTRLTVL.